This TCR beta chain is drawn from a study of blood T cell repertoires in COVID-19. Study-wide background: PBMCs, B-cell-depleted T cells, or T cells were the source of the cDNA or gDNA that made up the material.

Repertoires were generated with immunoSEQ multiplex PCR, while TCRdb's copy carries only in-frame clones and drops some. Seen here are some 300,000 clones, around 87% observed once, and the top ten hold 1.3%. This clone showed up just once. Germline-derived CDR1 and CDR2 are LGHNA and YSLEER. CDR3 length equals 13 residues. The ends were cut back, 0 bases at V and 6 bases at J, with 6 bases in the middle. The source of this sequence is a man between 65 and 79 years old with acute or convalescent COVID-19. Sequencing input: peripheral blood. The chain links TRBV4-3 to TRBJ2-1; no reliable D call. DNA of the CDR3: TGCGCCAGCAGCCAAGACTATCGCAATGAGCAGTTCTTC. Protein sequence: CASSQDYRNEQFF.